Listed here are 7 T cell receptor beta chains from one sample, sequenced in a study of control samples from healthy donors and cancer patients. Using immunoSEQ multiplex PCR, the repertoire was profiled, and TCRdb retains in-frame clones only, with some absent. The sample has around 63,000 clones, 70% to 90% seen once. Sequencing used PBMCs. The receptors originated from a woman aged 45-65 years with head and neck cancer.

This clone appeared a few times. The gene calls are TRBV29-1 and TRBJ1-2, with D uncertain. The CDR3 is 11 amino acids. CDR1 and CDR2 from the germline V gene are SQVTM and ANQGSEA. With 4 bases removed from V and 6 bases from J, the gap between germline ends came to 9 bases. DNA of the CDR3: TGCAGCGTTGGTAAGGAGAATGGCTACACCTTC. Residues: CSVGKENGYTF.

In this sample, this clone turned up a few times. The chain uses TRBV27 and TRBJ2-3, with 11 nucleotides matching TRBD2. The V and J ends lost 8 bases and 5 bases, in that order; junction bases with no gene match: 9. The CDR3 sequence is 15 residues long. From germline, CDR1 is MNHEY and CDR2 SMNVEV (reference sequence). The CDR3 coding sequence is TGTGCCAGCGCAAGTCGGGGGACTAGCGGAGATACGCAGTATTTT. This sequence encodes CASASRGTSGDTQYF.

This clone was recorded only once. V and J are TRBV14 and TRBJ1-3; no reliable D call. The CDR3 runs to 15 residues. V was shortened by 6 bases and J by 5 bases, with 17 bases between the two germline ends. In germline, CDR1 is SGHDN, CDR2 FVKESK. The CDR3 DNA reads as TGTGCCAGCAGTTCTACGGCCAATTTTAGAAACACCATATATTTT. Its protein is CASSSTANFRNTIYF.

V is TRBV9 and J is TRBJ2-7; the D gene is possibly TRBD1 (5 bases). Germline-derived CDR1 and CDR2 are SGDLS and YYNGEE. V shed 4 bases and J shed 2 bases, with 13 bases lying between them. The CDR3 length is 14 residues. In DNA, the CDR3 is TGTGCCAGCAGCCCCGGCAGGGTAACCTACGAGCAGTACTTC. Amino acids: CASSPGRVTYEQYF.

Regarding this clone: The junction departs from the called germline gene at one end, perhaps through a read error. V usage is TRBV3-1 (or the pseudogene TRBV3-2) and J usage is TRBJ2-7; D uncertain. The germline CDR1 and CDR2 sequences are LGHDT and YNNKEL (reference sequence). There are 14 residues in the CDR3. The CDR3 coding sequence is TGTGCCACCAGCCGGAACGACGGAACCTACGAGCAGTACTTC. Translating gives CATSRNDGTYEQYF.

This chain links TRBV7-2 with TRBJ2-7, with 8 bases fitting TRBD2. CDR3 length: 15 residues. V lost 5 bases and J lost 3; bases outside the gene matches: 9. Germline V gene data show CDR1 as SGHTA and CDR2 as FQGNSA. In nucleotides, the CDR3 is TGTGCCAGCAGCCCCCAGCCGGGGGGGATCTACGAGCAGTACTTC. It specifies CASSPQPGGIYEQYF. Full variable domain (missing parts from reference TRBV7-2 and TRBJ2-7): GAGVSQSPSNKVTEKGKDVELRCDPISGHTALYWYRQSLGQGLEFLIYFQGNSAPDKSGLPSDRFSAERTGGSVSTLTIQRTQQEDSAVYLCASSPQPGGIYEQYFGPGTRLTVT.

This chain uses TRBV12-3 or TRBV12-4 with TRBJ1-6, with unresolved D. V lost 1 base and J 3 bases, leaving 1 base between the germline ends. This CDR3 has 13 residues. The CDR3 is CASSLVYNSPLHF. The CDR3 DNA is TGTGCCAGCAGTTTAGTCTATAATTCACCCCTCCACTTT.